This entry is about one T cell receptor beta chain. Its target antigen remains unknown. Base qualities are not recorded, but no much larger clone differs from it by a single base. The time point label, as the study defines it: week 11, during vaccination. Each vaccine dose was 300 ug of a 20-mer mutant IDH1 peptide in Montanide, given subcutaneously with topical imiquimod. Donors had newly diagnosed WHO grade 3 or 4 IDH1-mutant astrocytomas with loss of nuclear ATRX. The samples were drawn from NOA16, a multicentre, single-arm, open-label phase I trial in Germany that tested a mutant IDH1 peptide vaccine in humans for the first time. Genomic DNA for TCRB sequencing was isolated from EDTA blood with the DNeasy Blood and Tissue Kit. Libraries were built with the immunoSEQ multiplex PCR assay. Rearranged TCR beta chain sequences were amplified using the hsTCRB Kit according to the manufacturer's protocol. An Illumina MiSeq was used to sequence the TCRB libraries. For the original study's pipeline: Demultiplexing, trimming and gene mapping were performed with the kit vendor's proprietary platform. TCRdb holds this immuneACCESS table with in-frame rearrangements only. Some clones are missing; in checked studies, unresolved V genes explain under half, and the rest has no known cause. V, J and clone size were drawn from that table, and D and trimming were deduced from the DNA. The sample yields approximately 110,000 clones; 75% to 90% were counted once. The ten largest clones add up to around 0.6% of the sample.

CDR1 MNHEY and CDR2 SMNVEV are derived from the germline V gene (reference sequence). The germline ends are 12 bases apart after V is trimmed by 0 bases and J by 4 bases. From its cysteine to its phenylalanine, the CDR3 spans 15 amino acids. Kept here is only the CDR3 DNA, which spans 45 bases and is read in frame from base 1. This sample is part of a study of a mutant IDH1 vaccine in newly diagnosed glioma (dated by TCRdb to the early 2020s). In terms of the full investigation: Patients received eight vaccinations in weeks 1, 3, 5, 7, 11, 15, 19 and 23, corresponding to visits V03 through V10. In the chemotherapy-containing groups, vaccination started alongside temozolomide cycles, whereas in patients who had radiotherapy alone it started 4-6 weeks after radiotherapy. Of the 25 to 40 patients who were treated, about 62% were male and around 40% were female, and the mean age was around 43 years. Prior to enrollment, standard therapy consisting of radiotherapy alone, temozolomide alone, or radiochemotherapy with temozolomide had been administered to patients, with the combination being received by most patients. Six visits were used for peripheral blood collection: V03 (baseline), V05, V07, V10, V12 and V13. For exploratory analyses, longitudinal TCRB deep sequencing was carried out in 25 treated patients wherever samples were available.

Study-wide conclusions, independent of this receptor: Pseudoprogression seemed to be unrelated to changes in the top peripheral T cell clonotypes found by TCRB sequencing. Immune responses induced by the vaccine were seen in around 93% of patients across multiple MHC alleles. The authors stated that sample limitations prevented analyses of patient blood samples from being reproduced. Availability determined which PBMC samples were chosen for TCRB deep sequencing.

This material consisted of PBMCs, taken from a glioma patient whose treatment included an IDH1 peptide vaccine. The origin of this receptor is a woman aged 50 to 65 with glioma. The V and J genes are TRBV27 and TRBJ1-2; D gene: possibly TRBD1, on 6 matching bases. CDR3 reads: CASSLSRGRLYGYTF. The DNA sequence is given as TGTGCCAGCAGTTTATCCAGGGGCAGACTCTATGGCTACACCTTC.